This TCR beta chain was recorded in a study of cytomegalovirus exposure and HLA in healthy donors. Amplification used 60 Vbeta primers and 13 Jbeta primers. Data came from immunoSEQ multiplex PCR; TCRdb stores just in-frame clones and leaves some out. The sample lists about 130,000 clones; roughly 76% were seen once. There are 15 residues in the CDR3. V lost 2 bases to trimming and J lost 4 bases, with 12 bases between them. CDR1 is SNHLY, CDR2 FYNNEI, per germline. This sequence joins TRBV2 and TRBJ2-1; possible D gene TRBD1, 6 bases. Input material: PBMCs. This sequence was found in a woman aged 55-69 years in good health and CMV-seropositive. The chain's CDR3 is CASSELWQGYNEQFF. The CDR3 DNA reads TGTGCCAGCAGTGAACTTTGGCAGGGGTACAATGAGCAGTTCTTC.